This TCR beta chain appears in the sequencing data of a study of shared clonotypes between healthy human individuals. Naive CD8 cells, CD45RO-negative and positively selected for CCR7, excluded terminally differentiated effector memory CD45RA+ cells. The CDR3 runs to 16 residues. Germline CDR1 SEHNR, CDR2 FQNEAQ (reference sequence). Trimming shortened V by 5 bases and J by 10 bases, and 24 bases separated the two germline ends. The method was immunoSEQ multiplex PCR; TCRdb's version includes in-frame clones alone and lacks a portion of them. The table records around 1.9 million clones, 80% to 95% of them present only once.

The source material was naive CD8+ T cells from PBMCs. This TCR was sampled from a man between 18 and 35 years old in good health. Some clones in this sample may be carry-over from other donors' samples. This chain joins TRBV7-9 and TRBJ2-1; D tentatively fits TRBD1 or TRBD2 (5 bases each). The CDR3 loop reads CASSGEGRVPKVEQFF. Here the CDR3 DNA reads TGTGCCAGCAGCGGCGAGGGGCGGGTACCGAAAGTGGAGCAGTTCTTC.